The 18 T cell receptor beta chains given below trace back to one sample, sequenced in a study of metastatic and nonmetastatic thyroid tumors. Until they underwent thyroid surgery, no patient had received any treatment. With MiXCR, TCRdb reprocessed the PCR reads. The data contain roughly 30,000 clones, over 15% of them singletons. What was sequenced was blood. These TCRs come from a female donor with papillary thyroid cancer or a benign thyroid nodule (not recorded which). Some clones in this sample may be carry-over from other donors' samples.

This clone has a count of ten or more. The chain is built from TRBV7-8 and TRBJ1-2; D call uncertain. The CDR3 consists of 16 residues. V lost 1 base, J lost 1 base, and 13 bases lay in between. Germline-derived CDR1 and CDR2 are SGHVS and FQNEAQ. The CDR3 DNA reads TGTGCCAGCAGCTTAGTAGGAGGGAAGGGTAACTATGGCTACACCTTC. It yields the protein CASSLVGGKGNYGYTF.

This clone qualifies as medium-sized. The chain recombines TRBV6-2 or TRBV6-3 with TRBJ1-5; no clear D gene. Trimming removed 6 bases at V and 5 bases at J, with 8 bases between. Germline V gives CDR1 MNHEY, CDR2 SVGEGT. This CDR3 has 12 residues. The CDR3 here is CASRAQDQPQHF. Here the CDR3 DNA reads TGTGCCAGCAGAGCTCAAGATCAGCCCCAGCATTTT.

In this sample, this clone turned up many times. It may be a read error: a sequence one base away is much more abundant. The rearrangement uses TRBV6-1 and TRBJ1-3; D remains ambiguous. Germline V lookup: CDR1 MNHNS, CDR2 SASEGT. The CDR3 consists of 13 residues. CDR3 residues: CASTLEEGDTVYF. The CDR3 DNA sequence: TGTGCCAGCACTCTAGAGGAAGGCGACACCGTATATTTT.

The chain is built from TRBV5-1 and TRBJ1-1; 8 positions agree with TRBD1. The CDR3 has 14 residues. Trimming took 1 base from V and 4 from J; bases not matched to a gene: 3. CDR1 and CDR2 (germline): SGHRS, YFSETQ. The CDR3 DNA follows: TGCGCCAGCAGCTTGACGACAGGGGCCACTGAAGCTTTCTTT. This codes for CASSLTTGATEAFF.

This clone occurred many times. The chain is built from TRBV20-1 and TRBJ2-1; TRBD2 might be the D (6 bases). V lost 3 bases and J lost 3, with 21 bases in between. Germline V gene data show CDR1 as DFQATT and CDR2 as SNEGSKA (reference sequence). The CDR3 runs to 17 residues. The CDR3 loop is CSARSGVTIVYYNEQFF. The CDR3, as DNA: TGCAGTGCTAGGTCGGGGGTGACAATAGTATACTACAATGAGCAGTTCTTC.

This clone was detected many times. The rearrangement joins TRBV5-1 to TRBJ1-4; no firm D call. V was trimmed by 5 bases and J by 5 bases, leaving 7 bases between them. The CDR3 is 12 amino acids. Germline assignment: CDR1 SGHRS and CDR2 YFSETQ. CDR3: CASRAQNEKLFF. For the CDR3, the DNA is TGCGCCAGCAGGGCACAAAATGAAAAACTGTTTTTT.

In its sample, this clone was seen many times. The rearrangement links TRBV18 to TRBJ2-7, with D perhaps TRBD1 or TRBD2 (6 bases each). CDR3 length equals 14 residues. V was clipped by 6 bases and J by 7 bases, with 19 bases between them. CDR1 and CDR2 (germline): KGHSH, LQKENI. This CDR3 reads CASSPTRGAEEQYF. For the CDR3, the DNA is TGTGCCAGCTCCCCGACTAGGGGGGCGGAGGAGCAGTACTTC.

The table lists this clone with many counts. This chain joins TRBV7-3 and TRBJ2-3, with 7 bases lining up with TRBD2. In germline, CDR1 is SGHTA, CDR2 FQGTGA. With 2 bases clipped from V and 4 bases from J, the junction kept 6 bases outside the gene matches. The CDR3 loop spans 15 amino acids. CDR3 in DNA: TGTGCCAGCAGCTTAGCGTCGGGGGGACCAGATACGCAGTATTTT. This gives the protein CASSLASGGPDTQYF.

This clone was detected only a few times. The CDR3 DNA reads TGTGCCAGCAGCGAACGACAGGATGGCTACACCTTC. It yields the protein CASSERQDGYTF. The chain carries TRBV7-8 and TRBJ1-2, with D perhaps matching TRBD1 (6 bases). The V and J ends lost 5 bases and 6 bases respectively, with 10 bases between them. The CDR3 runs 12 residues. Germline V gene sequence: CDR1 SGHVS, CDR2 FQNEAQ.

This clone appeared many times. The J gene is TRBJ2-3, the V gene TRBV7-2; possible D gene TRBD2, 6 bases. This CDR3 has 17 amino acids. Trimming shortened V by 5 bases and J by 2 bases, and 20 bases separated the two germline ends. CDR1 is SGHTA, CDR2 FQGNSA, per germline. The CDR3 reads CASSGRSRDSYTDTQYF. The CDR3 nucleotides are TGTGCCAGCAGCGGCCGCTCCCGGGACTCTTACACAGATACGCAGTATTTT.

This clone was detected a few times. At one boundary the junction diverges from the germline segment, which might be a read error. This CDR3 reads CASGGGEPHHF. The DNA of the CDR3 is TGTGCCAGCGGTGGAGGGGAGCCCCATCATTTT. This chain joins TRBV2 and TRBJ1-5, with D tentatively TRBD1 (5 bases). Germline CDR1 is SNHLY and CDR2 is FYNNEI. The CDR3 extends over 11 amino acids. The full variable domain, in which reference TRBV2 and TRBJ1-5 provide the parts outside the CDR3, is EPEVTQTPSHQVTQMGQEVILRCVPISNHLYFYWYRQILGQKVEFLVSFYNNEISEKSEIFDDQFSVERPDGSNFTLKIRSTKLEDSAMYFCASGGGEPHHFGDGTRLSIL.

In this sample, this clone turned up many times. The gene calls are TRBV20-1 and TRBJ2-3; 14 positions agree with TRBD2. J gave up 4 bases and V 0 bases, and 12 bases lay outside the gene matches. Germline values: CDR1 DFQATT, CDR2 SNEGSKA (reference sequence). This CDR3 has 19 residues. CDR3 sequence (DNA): TGCAGTGCTAGAGATAAGAACGTTGGGACTAGCGGGAGTGCAGATACGCAGTATTTT. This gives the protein CSARDKNVGTSGSADTQYF.

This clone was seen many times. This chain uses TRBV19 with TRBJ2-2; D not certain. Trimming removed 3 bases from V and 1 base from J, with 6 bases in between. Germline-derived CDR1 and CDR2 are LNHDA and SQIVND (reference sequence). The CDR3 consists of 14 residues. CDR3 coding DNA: TGTGCCAGTAGTATTTTTAAGAACACCGGGGAGCTGTTTTTT. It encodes CASSIFKNTGELFF. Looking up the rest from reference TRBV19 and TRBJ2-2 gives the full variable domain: DGGITQSPKYLFRKEGQNVTLSCEQNLNHDAMYWYRQDPGQGLRLIYYSQIVNDFQKGDIAEGYSVSREKKESFPLTVTSAQKNPTAFYLCASSIFKNTGELFFGEGSRLTVL.

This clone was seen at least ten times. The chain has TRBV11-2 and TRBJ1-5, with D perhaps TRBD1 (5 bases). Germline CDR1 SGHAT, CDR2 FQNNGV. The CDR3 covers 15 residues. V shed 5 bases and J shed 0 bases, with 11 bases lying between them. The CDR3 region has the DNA TGTGCCAGCAGCACGGGGACGGCTAGCAATCAGCCCCAGCATTTT. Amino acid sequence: CASSTGTASNQPQHF.

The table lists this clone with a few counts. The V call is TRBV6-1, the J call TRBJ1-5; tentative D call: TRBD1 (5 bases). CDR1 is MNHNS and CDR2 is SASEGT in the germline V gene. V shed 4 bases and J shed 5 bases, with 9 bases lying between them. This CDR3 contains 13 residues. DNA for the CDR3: TGTGCCAGCAGTGGGACACCGGATCAGCCCCAGCATTTT. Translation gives CASSGTPDQPQHF.

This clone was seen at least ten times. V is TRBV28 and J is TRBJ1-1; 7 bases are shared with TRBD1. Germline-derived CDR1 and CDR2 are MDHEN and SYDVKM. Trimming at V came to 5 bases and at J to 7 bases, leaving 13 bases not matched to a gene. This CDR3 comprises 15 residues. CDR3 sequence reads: CASSQGGAGEVEAFF. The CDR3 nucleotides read TGTGCCAGCAGTCAGGGGGGGGCAGGGGAGGTTGAAGCTTTCTTT.

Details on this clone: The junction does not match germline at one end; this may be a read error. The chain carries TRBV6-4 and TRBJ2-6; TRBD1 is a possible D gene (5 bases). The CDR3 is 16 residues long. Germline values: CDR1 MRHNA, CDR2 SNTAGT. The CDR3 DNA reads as TGTGCCAGCAGTGACTCGGGTCTGCCTGGGGCCAACATCCTGACTTTC. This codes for CASSDSGLPGANILTF.

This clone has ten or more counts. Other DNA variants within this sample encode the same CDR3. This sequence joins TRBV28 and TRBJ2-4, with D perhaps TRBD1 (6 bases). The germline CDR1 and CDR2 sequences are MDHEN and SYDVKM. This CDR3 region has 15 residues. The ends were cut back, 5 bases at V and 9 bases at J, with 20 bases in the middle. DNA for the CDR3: TGTGCCAGCAGTCTAGGGAGACAGGCCCAGGGCATTCAGTACTTC. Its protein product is CASSLGRQAQGIQYF.